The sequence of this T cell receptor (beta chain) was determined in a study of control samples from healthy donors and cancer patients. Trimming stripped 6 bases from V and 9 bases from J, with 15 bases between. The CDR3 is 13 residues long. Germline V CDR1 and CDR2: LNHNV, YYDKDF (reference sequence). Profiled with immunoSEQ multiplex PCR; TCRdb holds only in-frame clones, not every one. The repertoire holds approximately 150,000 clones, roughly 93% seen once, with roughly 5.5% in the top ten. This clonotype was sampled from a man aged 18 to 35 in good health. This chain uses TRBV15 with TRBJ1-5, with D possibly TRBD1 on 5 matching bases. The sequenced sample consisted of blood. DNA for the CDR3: TGTGCCACCAGTCGAACAGGCGATAGGCCCCAGCATTTT. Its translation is CATSRTGDRPQHF.